The 5 T cell receptor beta chains in this list originate from one sample, sequenced in a study of response to subunit inactivated influenza vaccine. TCRdb reprocessed the RT-PCR reads via MiXCR and lists one record per CDR3 protein. The top ten hold 10% of the sample, which has 250,000 to 350,000 distinct CDR3 sequences, roughly 22% seen once. This specimen consisted of PBMCs from blood, obtained about 20 months after vaccination. These receptors all stem from a man aged 45-69 years who received an inactivated influenza vaccine.

The chain couples TRBV7-9 to TRBJ1-6, with D perhaps matching TRBD1 (5 bases). CDR3 size: 14 residues. The germline V gene has CDR1 SEHNR and CDR2 FQNEAQ (reference sequence). Trimming took 2 bases from V and 8 from J, leaving 10 bases between them. The CDR3 loop reads CASSLRGTDSPLHF. The CDR3 DNA sequence: TGTGCCAGCAGCTTACGAGGGACGGATTCACCCCTCCACTTT.

This clonotype was seen a handful of times. The chain carries TRBV7-9 and TRBJ2-2; D not resolved. The CDR3 has 13 residues. V dropped 4 bases and J dropped 4 bases, with 7 bases sitting between them. Germline values: CDR1 SEHNR, CDR2 FQNEAQ (reference sequence). Here the CDR3 reads CASSWTSTGELFF. In DNA form, the CDR3 reads TGTGCCAGCAGCTGGACGTCCACCGGGGAGCTGTTTTTT.

The chain couples TRBV29-1 to TRBJ2-5; TRBD2 matches at 10 bases. The V and J ends lost 5 bases and 5 bases, in that order; junction bases with no gene match: 5. Germline assignment: CDR1 SQVTM and CDR2 ANQGSEA. This CDR3 is 13 amino acids long. In DNA, the CDR3 is TGCAGCGTTTCCCTAGCGGGAGCGGAGACCCAGTACTTC. Protein sequence: CSVSLAGAETQYF.

The chain combines TRBV18 with TRBJ1-2; D is perhaps TRBD1 (6 bases). V was clipped by 0 bases and J by 0 bases, with 11 bases between them. Germline V gene data show CDR1 as KGHSH and CDR2 as LQKENI. The CDR3 sequence is 16 residues long. The CDR3 DNA reads as TGTGCCAGCTCACCACCGGGGACAACTACTAACTATGGCTACACCTTC. Amino acid sequence: CASSPPGTTTNYGYTF.

In this sample, this clonotype turned up a few times. The CDR3 nucleotides read TGCGCCAGCAGTGATCAGACTAGCGGCCAAGAGACCCAGTACTTC. Translation gives CASSDQTSGQETQYF. The V and J genes are TRBV10-1 and TRBJ2-5; TRBD2 aligns across 9 bases. V was clipped by 3 bases and J by 1 base; unmatched bases: 3. The germline CDR1 and CDR2 sequences are WNHNN and SYGVQD (reference sequence). This CDR3 comprises 15 residues.